This TCR beta chain was documented in a study of monozygotic twins with inflammatory bowel disease. Per the germline V gene, CDR1 is SGHRS and CDR2 is YFSETQ. The length of the CDR3 is 15 residues. No DNA is given; TCRdb re-called the 5' RACE reads and lists each CDR3 protein once. The data show around 370,000 distinct CDR3 sequences, and the top ten clones hold just over 2.5%. The chain uses TRBV5-1 and TRBJ2-7; as DNA is missing, the TRBD1 call by TCRdb cannot be tested. The TCR was taken from a human donor with ulcerative colitis or Crohn's disease, or a healthy co-twin of an affected twin (not recorded which). The specimen was blood. The CDR3 is CASSLYPGVSNEQYF.